This T cell receptor beta chain is drawn from a study of blood T cell repertoires in COVID-19. Study overall: There were acute and convalescent COVID-19 samples, and they came from the United States, Italy and Spain. T cells, B-cell-depleted T cells, or PBMCs supplied cDNA or gDNA.

In the original processing: Quantification of nucleated cells was approximated via reference gene primer amplification. Produced via immunoSEQ multiplex PCR; TCRdb's table is partial and in-frame only. V, J and clone size are taken as reported in that table, and D and trimming were inferred from the DNA itself. The data show around 320,000 clones, around 90% seen once. Sequencing was performed on peripheral blood. The receptor was derived from a man aged 18 to 30 with active or convalescent COVID-19.

The CDR3 DNA follows: TGTGCCAGCAGCTTTGGGGGGGCTGATTCACCCCTCCACTTT. The encoded protein is CASSFGGADSPLHF. The genes are TRBV11-2 and TRBJ1-6; D might be TRBD1 (6 bases). V dropped 3 bases and J dropped 8 bases, with 11 bases sitting between them. CDR3 length equals 14 residues. Germline assignment: CDR1 SGHAT and CDR2 FQNNGV.